One T cell receptor (beta chain) is described in this entry. The antigen is not known. Generated by immunoSEQ multiplex PCR, the TCRdb table keeps only in-frame clones and is missing some. The sample includes tens of thousands of clones, around 97% of them seen just once. An approximately 130-subject validation cohort, separate from the approximately 610-subject first cohort, supplied the donors. This sample is part of a study of cytomegalovirus exposure and HLA in healthy donors. Overall study: Later, an analysis reported that the 110 or so validation repertoires had used the same platform as the approximately 690 first-cohort repertoires.

Findings of the study overall: The tendency of first-cohort TCR clusters to co-occur in the 120 or so validation repertoires was the finding of a later analysis. Cytomegalovirus-associated status was assigned to about 180 TCR beta chains.

This CDR3 is built from 15 residues. Germline trimming cut 3 bases from V and 1 base from J; bases unmatched to any gene: 6. Germline CDR1 SGHRS, CDR2 YFSETQ. Sequenced sample: PBMCs. The V and J genes are TRBV5-1 and TRBJ2-5, with TRBD1 matching 7 bases. The source is a woman under 30 in good health and CMV-seropositive. The CDR3 protein is CASSYGDRSQETQYF. CDR3 DNA sequence: TGCGCCAGCAGCTACGGGGACAGAAGCCAAGAGACCCAGTACTTC. Full variable domain (outside the CDR3, taken from reference TRBV5-1 and TRBJ2-5): KAGVTQTPRYLIKTRGQQVTLSCSPISGHRSVSWYQQTPGQGLQFLFEYFSETQRNKGNFPGRFSGRQFSNSRSEMNVSTLELGDSALYLCASSYGDRSQETQYFGPGTRLLVL.